This TCR beta chain was observed in a study of T-cell reconstitution after alpha-beta-depleted transplantation in children. CDR1 and CDR2 (germline): DFQATT, SNEGSKA (reference sequence). The CDR3 consists of 15 residues. The authors prepared the TCRbeta library with unique molecular identifiers. Each CDR3 protein is one row after TCRdb ran MiXCR on the PCR reads. The repertoire has roughly 100,000 distinct CDR3 sequences, approximately 8% of them found once; the top ten carry roughly 17%. In regard to this clonotype: This may come from a read error, since a much larger clone is one base off.

The chain combines TRBV20-1 with TRBJ2-1; no reliable D call. Material: PBMCs, obtained before TCRalphabeta/CD19-depleted stem cell transplant. The TCR was taken from a boy under 10 years old with acute lymphoblastic leukemia, due to receive a stem cell transplant. The CDR3 DNA is TGCAGTGCTAGAGATTCGAAAAACTCCTACAATGAGGAGTTCTTC. It codes for CSARDSKNSYNEEFF.